The 17 T cell receptor beta chains listed next were all sequenced from one sample in a study of blood T cell repertoires in COVID-19. The assay was immunoSEQ multiplex PCR, and TCRdb's table has in-frame clones only and misses some. The sample carries around 30,000 clones, about 80% recorded once. The sample consisted of peripheral blood. The source is a woman aged 80 or over with acute or convalescent COVID-19.

The rearrangement joins TRBV6-5 to TRBJ1-3; D is uncertain. Trimming stripped 9 bases from V and 0 bases from J, with 9 bases between. In germline, CDR1 is MNHEY, CDR2 SVGAGI. This CDR3 is 13 amino acids long. The CDR3 loop is CASKQASGNTIYF. The CDR3 DNA reads as TGTGCCAGTAAGCAGGCCTCTGGAAACACCATATATTTT.

The DNA of the CDR3 is TGTGCCAGCAGCTGGGCCGCGGGCGGAACCGGGGAGCTGTTTTTT. Translated, it gives CASSWAAGGTGELFF. The chain links TRBV11-2 to TRBJ2-2, with D possibly matching TRBD2 (5 bases). The CDR3 extends over 15 amino acids. From germline, CDR1 is SGHAT and CDR2 FQNNGV. V was shortened by 4 bases and J by 5 bases, with 14 bases between the two germline ends.

The gene calls are TRBV19 and TRBJ2-1; unclear D gene. V was trimmed by 0 bases and J by 7 bases, leaving 10 bases between them. Germline lookup yields CDR1 LNHDA and CDR2 SQIVND (reference sequence). The CDR3 length is 14 residues. CDR3 DNA: TGTGCCAGTAGTATAGAAGTAGTTAAGAATGAGCAGTTCTTC. Translated, it gives CASSIEVVKNEQFF.

The chain is built from TRBV15 and TRBJ1-1, with 8 bases identical to TRBD1. The J segment lost 6 bases and the V segment lost 1 base, leaving 7 bases of the junction unmatched. Germline-derived CDR1 and CDR2 are LNHNV and YYDKDF (reference sequence). CDR3 length equals 15 residues. The CDR3 spells CATSRGTGSGAEAFF. The CDR3 region has the DNA TGTGCCACCAGCAGAGGGACAGGGTCTGGCGCTGAAGCTTTCTTT.

This chain uses TRBV15 with TRBJ1-2, with D maybe TRBD1 (5 bases). Germline CDR1 and CDR2: LNHNV and YYDKDF (reference sequence). The length of the CDR3 is 17 residues. V gave up 0 bases and J gave up 5 bases, with 19 bases separating them. CDR3 region: CATSRDSGAGNIYGYTF. As DNA, the CDR3 is TGTGCCACCAGCAGAGATTCGGGCGCAGGGAATATTTATGGCTACACCTTC.

About this clone: A much larger clone lies a single base off, so this may be a read error. The rearrangement joins TRBV7-8 to TRBJ2-2; 9 nucleotides agree with TRBD2. Looked up from germline, CDR1 is SGHVS and CDR2 is FQNEAQ. The CDR3 extends over 16 amino acids. As DNA, the CDR3 is TGTGCCCGCAGCTTGCGCGGGGGGGCGGGCACCGGGGAGCTGTTTTTT. This sequence encodes CARSLRGGAGTGELFF.

This sequence joins TRBV19 and TRBJ1-1; maybe TRBD1 (6 bases). Germline loops: CDR1 LNHDA, CDR2 SQIVND (reference sequence). The V gene lost 2 bases and the J gene lost 7 bases, with 17 bases spanning the gap. This CDR3 contains 15 residues. CDR3 protein: CASSIPSGGVVEAFF. The CDR3 nucleotides read TGTGCCAGTAGTATACCCTCTGGGGGCGTCGTTGAAGCTTTCTTT.

The rearrangement uses TRBV27 and TRBJ1-1; TRBD1 aligns across 8 bases. V lost 6 bases and J lost 5; bases outside the gene matches: 8. This CDR3 contains 14 residues. CDR1 and CDR2 (germline): MNHEY, SMNVEV (reference sequence). This CDR3 is CASSPRQGRTEAFF. The CDR3 DNA reads TGTGCCAGCAGCCCTCGACAGGGGCGGACTGAAGCTTTCTTT.

CDR3 amino acids: CASRLGGLNTEAFF. As DNA, the CDR3 is TGTGCCAGCAGACTCGGAGGGCTGAACACTGAAGCTTTCTTT. V is TRBV5-4 and J is TRBJ1-1; D remains unclear. CDR1 is SGHNT, CDR2 YYREEE, per germline (reference sequence). The CDR3 is 14 amino acids. The V gene lost 5 bases and the J gene lost 0 bases, with 11 bases spanning the gap.

This chain joins TRBV11-1 and TRBJ2-3; 10 bases are shared with TRBD2. Germline lookup yields CDR1 SGHAT and CDR2 FQDESV (reference sequence). With V trimmed by 5 bases and J by 2 bases, 4 bases remained unmatched. The CDR3 runs to 15 residues. The CDR3 DNA is TGTGCCAGCAGCCGCAGCGGGGGGGACACAGATACGCAGTATTTT. It yields the protein CASSRSGGDTDTQYF.

The chain carries TRBV18 and TRBJ2-5, with D unclear. Germline V gene sequence: CDR1 KGHSH, CDR2 LQKENI. This CDR3 has 13 amino acids. With 3 bases removed from V and 1 base from J, the gap between germline ends came to 6 bases. CDR3 amino acids: CASSPLLQETQYF. Written as DNA, the CDR3 is TGTGCCAGCTCACCCCTCCTCCAAGAGACCCAGTACTTC. The variable domain in full, with the rest retrieved from reference TRBV18 and TRBJ2-5, is NAGVMQNPRHLVRRRGQEARLRCSPMKGHSHVYWYRQLPEEGLKFMVYLQKENIIDESGMPKERFSAEFPKEGPSILRIQQVVRGDSAAYFCASSPLLQETQYFGPGTRLLVL.

The V gene is TRBV2, the J gene TRBJ2-5; D might be TRBD2 (7 bases). Trimming pared 7 bases from V and 5 bases from J, leaving 11 bases between. This CDR3 is built from 12 residues. Germline CDR1 is SNHLY and CDR2 is FYNNEI. The CDR3 DNA reads as TGTGCCAGCATGGGGGGGCCGGAGACCCAGTACTTC. Translating it yields CASMGGPETQYF.

V gene TRBV15 combines with J gene TRBJ2-5; no clear D gene. This CDR3 is built from 14 residues. Trimming removed 0 bases at V and 2 bases at J, with 7 bases between. The germline V gene encodes CDR1 LNHNV and CDR2 YYDKDF (reference sequence). The CDR3 DNA is TGTGCCACCAGCAGAGAAGGAGCACAAGAGACCCAGTACTTC. It specifies CATSREGAQETQYF.

The chain recombines TRBV2 with TRBJ2-1; 15 bases fit TRBD2. V was clipped by 4 bases and J by 6 bases; unmatched bases: 1. CDR1 and CDR2 from the germline V gene are SNHLY and FYNNEI. The CDR3 contains 15 residues. In DNA, the CDR3 is TGTGCCAGCAGTGGGACTAGCGGGAGGGTCAATGAGCAGTTCTTC. This gives the protein CASSGTSGRVNEQFF.

The chain carries TRBV27 and TRBJ2-3; no firm D call. Deletions cut 5 bases from V and 5 bases from J, with 11 bases between. The V gene's germline CDR1 is MNHEY and CDR2 SMNVEV (reference sequence). CDR3 length equals 13 residues. The CDR3 nucleotides read TGTGCCAGCAGTCCCCATTCCGGAGATACGCAGTATTTT. Encoded protein: CASSPHSGDTQYF.

The V and J genes are TRBV28 and TRBJ1-3; D is unresolved. CDR3 length: 10 amino acids. Germline V gene lookup returns CDR1 MDHEN and CDR2 SYDVKM. Trimming pared 6 bases from V and 7 bases from J, leaving 4 bases between. CDR3 in DNA: TGTGCCAGCAGCGGGAACACCATATATTTT. This codes for CASSGNTIYF.

The chain couples TRBV28 to TRBJ2-7; 9 nucleotides agree with TRBD1. V lost 6 bases and J lost 0; bases outside the gene matches: 9. The CDR3 totals 16 residues. The germline gives CDR1 MDHEN, CDR2 SYDVKM. The CDR3 coding sequence is TGTGCCAGCAGCTACTCTCCGGGACAGGGCTCCTACGAGCAGTACTTC. The encoded protein is CASSYSPGQGSYEQYF.